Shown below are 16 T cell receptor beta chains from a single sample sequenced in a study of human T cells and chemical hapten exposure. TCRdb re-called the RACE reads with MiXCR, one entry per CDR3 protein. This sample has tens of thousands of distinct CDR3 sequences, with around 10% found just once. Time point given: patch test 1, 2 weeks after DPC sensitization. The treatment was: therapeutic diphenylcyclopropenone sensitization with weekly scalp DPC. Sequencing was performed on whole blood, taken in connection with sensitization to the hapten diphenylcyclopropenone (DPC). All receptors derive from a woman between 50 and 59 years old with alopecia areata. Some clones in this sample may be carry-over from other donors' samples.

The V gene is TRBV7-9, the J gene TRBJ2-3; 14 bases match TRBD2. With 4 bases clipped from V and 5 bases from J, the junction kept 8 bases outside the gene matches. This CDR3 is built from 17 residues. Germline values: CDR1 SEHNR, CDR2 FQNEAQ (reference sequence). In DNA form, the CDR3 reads TGTGCCAGCAGCTCGGGGACTAGCGGGAGAAGAAGAGATACGCAGTATTTT. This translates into CASSSGTSGRRRDTQYF.

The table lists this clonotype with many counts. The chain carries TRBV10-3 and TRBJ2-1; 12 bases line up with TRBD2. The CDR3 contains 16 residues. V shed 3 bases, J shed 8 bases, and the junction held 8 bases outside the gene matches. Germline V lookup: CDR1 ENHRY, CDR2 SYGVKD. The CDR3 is CAISDRASGRAHEQFF. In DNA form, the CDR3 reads TGTGCCATCAGTGATCGGGCTAGCGGGAGGGCCCATGAGCAGTTCTTC.

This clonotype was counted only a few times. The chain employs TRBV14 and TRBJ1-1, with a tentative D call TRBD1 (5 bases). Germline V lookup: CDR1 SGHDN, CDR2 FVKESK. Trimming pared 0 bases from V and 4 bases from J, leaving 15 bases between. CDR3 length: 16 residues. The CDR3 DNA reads TGTGCCAGCAGCCAAGATTTAGGGGTGCTCGGCACTGAAGCTTTCTTT. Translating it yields CASSQDLGVLGTEAFF.

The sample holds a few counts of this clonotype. CDR3 protein: CSADQGPRNSPLHF. DNA of the CDR3: TGCAGTGCAGATCAGGGCCCGAGAAATTCACCCCTCCACTTT. The chain joins TRBV20-1 to TRBJ1-6; weak D call: TRBD1 (5 bases). The V gene's germline CDR1 is DFQATT and CDR2 SNEGSKA (reference sequence). V was clipped by 6 bases and J by 7 bases, with 16 bases between them. CDR3 length equals 14 residues.

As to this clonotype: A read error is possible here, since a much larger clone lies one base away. CDR3 in DNA: TGTGCCAGCAGCTCCCCGGGGGCCGGTGAAAAACTGCTTTTT. Translated, it gives CASSSPGAGEKLLF. J is TRBJ1-4 and V is TRBV7-2; D might be TRBD1 (6 bases). CDR1 is SGHTA, CDR2 FQGNSA, per germline. This CDR3 contains 14 residues.

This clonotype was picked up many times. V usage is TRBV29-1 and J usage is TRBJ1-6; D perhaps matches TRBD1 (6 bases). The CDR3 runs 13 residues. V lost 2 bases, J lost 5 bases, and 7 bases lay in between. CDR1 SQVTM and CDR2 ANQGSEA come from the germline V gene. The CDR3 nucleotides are TGCAGCGTTGAAACAGGGAATAATTCACCCCTCCACTTT. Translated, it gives CSVETGNNSPLHF.

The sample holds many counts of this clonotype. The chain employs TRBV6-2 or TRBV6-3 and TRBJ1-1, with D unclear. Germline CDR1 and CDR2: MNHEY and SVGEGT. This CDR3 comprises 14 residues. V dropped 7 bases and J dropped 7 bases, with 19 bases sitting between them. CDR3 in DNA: TGTGCCAGCAACAGCCTCCGCCGCGGGAGTGAAGCTTTCTTT. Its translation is CASNSLRRGSEAFF.

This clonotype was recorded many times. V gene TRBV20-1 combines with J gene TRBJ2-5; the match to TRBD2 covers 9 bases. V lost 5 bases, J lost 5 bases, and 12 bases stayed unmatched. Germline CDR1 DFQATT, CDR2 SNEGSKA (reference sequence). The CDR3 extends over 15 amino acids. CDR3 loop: CSAPPSGVFDETQYF. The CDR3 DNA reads TGCAGTGCTCCCCCTAGCGGGGTTTTCGATGAGACCCAGTACTTC.

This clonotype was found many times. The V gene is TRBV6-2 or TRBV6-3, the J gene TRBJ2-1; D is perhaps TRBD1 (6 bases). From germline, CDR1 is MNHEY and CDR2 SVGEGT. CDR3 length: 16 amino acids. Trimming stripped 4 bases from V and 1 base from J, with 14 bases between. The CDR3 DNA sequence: TGTGCCAGCAGTTTTGGTAAGGGGACATCCTACAATGAGCAGTTCTTC. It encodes CASSFGKGTSYNEQFF.

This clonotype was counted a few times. CDR3 in DNA: TGCGCCAGCGCCCCGACGGAGACCGGGGAGCTGTTTTTT. Amino acids: CASAPTETGELFF. This rearrangement joins TRBV10-2 to TRBJ2-2; D gene ambiguous. The CDR3 loop spans 13 amino acids. The V and J ends lost 8 bases and 5 bases respectively, with 12 bases between them. The germline V gene has CDR1 WSHSY and CDR2 SAAADI.

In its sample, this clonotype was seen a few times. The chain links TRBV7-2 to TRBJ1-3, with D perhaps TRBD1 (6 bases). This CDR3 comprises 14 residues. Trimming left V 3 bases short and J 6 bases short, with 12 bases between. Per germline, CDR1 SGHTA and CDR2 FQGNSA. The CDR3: CASSLVQGQNTIYF. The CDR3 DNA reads TGTGCCAGCAGCTTGGTACAGGGTCAAAACACCATATATTTT.

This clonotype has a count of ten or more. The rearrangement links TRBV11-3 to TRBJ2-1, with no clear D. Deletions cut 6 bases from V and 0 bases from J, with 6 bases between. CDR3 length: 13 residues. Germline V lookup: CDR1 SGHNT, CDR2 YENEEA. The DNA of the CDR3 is TGTGCCAGCAGTTGGGACTCCTACAATGAGCAGTTCTTC. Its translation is CASSWDSYNEQFF.

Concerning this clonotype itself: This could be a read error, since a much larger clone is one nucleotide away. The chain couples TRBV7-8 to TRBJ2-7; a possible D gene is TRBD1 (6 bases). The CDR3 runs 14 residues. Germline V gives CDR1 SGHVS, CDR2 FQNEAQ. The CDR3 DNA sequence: TGTGCCTGCAGCCCTAGGACAGCCAGCCACGAGCAGTACTTC. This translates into CACSPRTASHEQYF.

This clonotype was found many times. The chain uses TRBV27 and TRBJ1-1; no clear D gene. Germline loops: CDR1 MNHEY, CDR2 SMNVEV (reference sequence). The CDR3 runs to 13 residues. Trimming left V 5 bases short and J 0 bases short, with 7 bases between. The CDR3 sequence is CASSRKMNTEAFF. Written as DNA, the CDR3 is TGTGCCAGCAGTCGTAAAATGAACACTGAAGCTTTCTTT.

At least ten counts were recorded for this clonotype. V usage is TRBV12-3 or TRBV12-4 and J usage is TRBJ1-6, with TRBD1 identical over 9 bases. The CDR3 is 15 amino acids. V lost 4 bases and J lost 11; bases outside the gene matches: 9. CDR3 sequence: CASSSPPGQGAPLHF. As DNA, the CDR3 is TGTGCCAGCAGTTCCCCACCGGGACAGGGAGCACCCCTCCACTTT.

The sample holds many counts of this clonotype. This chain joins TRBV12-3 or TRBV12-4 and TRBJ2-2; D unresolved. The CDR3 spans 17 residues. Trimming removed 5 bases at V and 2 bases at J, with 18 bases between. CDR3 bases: TGTGCCAGCAGTAGCCGGGCCCACATGCGTAACACCGGGGAGCTGTTTTTT. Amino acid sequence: CASSSRAHMRNTGELFF.